These T cell receptor beta chains were read from a single sample in a study of blood T cell repertoires in COVID-19. TCRdb keeps only in-frame clones here, not all; method: immunoSEQ multiplex PCR. The repertoire includes roughly 380,000 clones, 80% to 90% of them detected once, and about 1.5% sits in the top ten. The sequenced sample consisted of PBMCs or T cells enriched from blood (not recorded which). Source of these receptors: a man under 40 who had recovered from COVID-19. Both conserved end residues are part of each CDR3. D genes are given only for firm matches. Size values are once, few and many counts, or a class for expanded clones, and some rows have none.

CDR3 length: 16; D gene: -; J gene: TRBJ1-1; V gene: TRBV19; clone size: -; CDR3 DNA: TGTGCCAGTAGTATAAAGGTAGGGGGGGCCCGGACTGAAGCTTTCTTT; CDR3 protein: CASSIKVGGARTEAFF
CDR3 length: 15; D gene: -; J gene: TRBJ1-1; V gene: TRBV5-6; clone size: -; CDR3 DNA: TGTGCCAGCAGCTTGGAACAGGGCCTGGGCACTGAAGCTTTCTTT; CDR3 protein: CASSLEQGLGTEAFF
CDR3 length: 11; D gene: -; J gene: TRBJ1-3; V gene: TRBV20-1; clone size: -; CDR3 DNA: TGCAGTGCTCTCTCTGGAAACACCATATATTTT; CDR3 protein: CSALSGNTIYF
CDR3 length: 18; D gene: -; J gene: TRBJ2-2; V gene: TRBV29-1; clone size: -; CDR3 DNA: TGCAGCGTTGAGGATCCTGTGACCCTACAGGCGAACACCGGGGAGCTGTTTTTT; CDR3 protein: CSVEDPVTLQANTGELFF
CDR3 length: 12; D gene: TRBD2; J gene: TRBJ2-5; V gene: TRBV29-1; clone size: once; CDR3 DNA: TGCAGCGTTGAATGGGGAGGGGAGACCCAGTACTTC; CDR3 protein: CSVEWGGETQYF
CDR3 length: 15; D gene: -; J gene: TRBJ1-5; V gene: TRBV18; clone size: -; CDR3 DNA: TGTGCCAGCTCACTCCTGGGGGGGGAGAATCAGCCCCAGCATTTT; CDR3 protein: CASSLLGGENQPQHF
CDR3 length: 16; D gene: TRBD2; J gene: TRBJ2-5; V gene: TRBV2; clone size: -; CDR3 DNA: TGTGCCAGCAGTTGGACTAGCGGGGGGGTCCAAGAGACCCAGTACTTC; CDR3 protein: CASSWTSGGVQETQYF
CDR3 length: 12; D gene: -; J gene: TRBJ2-7; V gene: TRBV6-6; clone size: -; CDR3 DNA: TGTGCCAGCAGCCCTAGCTCCTACGAGCAGTACTTC; CDR3 protein: CASSPSSYEQYF
CDR3 length: 16; D gene: -; J gene: TRBJ1-2; V gene: TRBV2; clone size: -; CDR3 DNA: TGTGCCAGCAGTGAATGGAGGATGAGTTGGGGATATGGCTACACCTTC; CDR3 protein: CASSEWRMSWGYGYTF
CDR3 length: 17; D gene: TRBD2; J gene: TRBJ2-3; V gene: TRBV4-1; clone size: -; CDR3 DNA: TGCGCCAGCAGCCACTTGGGGGGGACTAGCGGTTCAGATACGCAGTATTTT; CDR3 protein: CASSHLGGTSGSDTQYF
CDR3 length: 14; D gene: TRBD1; J gene: TRBJ1-1; V gene: TRBV24-1; clone size: once; CDR3 DNA: TGTGCCACCAGTGGTCCGACAGGGGGCACTGAAGCTTTCTTT; CDR3 protein: CATSGPTGGTEAFF
CDR3 length: 15; D gene: -; J gene: TRBJ1-4; V gene: TRBV4-2; clone size: -; CDR3 DNA: TGTGCCAGCGCTTATAAACAGGGCCTTAATGAAAAACTGTTTTTT; CDR3 protein: CASAYKQGLNEKLFF
CDR3 length: 12; D gene: -; J gene: TRBJ1-5; V gene: TRBV2; clone size: -; CDR3 DNA: TGTGCCATACGACAGCCCAATCAGCCCCAGCATTTT; CDR3 protein: CAIRQPNQPQHF
CDR3 length: 13; D gene: -; J gene: TRBJ1-3; V gene: TRBV5-1; clone size: few; CDR3 DNA: TGCGCCAGCAGATCTTACTCTGGAAACACCATATATTTT; CDR3 protein: CASRSYSGNTIYF
CDR3 length: 14; D gene: -; J gene: TRBJ1-1; V gene: TRBV11-2; clone size: -; CDR3 DNA: TGTGCCAGCAGCCCCATTGAGAGGGCCACTGAAGCTTTCTTT; CDR3 protein: CASSPIERATEAFF
CDR3 length: 16; D gene: -; J gene: TRBJ1-4; V gene: TRBV4-2; clone size: -; CDR3 DNA: TGTGCCAGCAGCCAAGAAGTCGGTCGAACTAATGAAAAACTGTTTTTT; CDR3 protein: CASSQEVGRTNEKLFF
CDR3 length: 15; D gene: TRBD2; J gene: TRBJ2-7; V gene: TRBV5-1; clone size: -; CDR3 DNA: TGCGCCAGCAGCGGCCAACCTAGCGGCGCCTACGAGCAGTACTTC; CDR3 protein: CASSGQPSGAYEQYF
CDR3 length: 17; D gene: TRBD2; J gene: TRBJ2-1; V gene: TRBV4-3; clone size: -; CDR3 DNA: TGCGCCAGCAGCCAAGAGACTAGCGGGGGGATATACAATGAGCAGTTCTTC; CDR3 protein: CASSQETSGGIYNEQFF
CDR3 length: 12; D gene: -; J gene: TRBJ2-7; V gene: TRBV10-3; clone size: -; CDR3 DNA: TGTGCCGCCGGGCCGGGGACCTACGAGCAGTACTTC; CDR3 protein: CAAGPGTYEQYF
CDR3 length: 12; D gene: -; J gene: TRBJ1-2; V gene: TRBV11-2; clone size: -; CDR3 DNA: TGTGCCAGCAGCTTAGGCAGGGATGGCTACACCTTC; CDR3 protein: CASSLGRDGYTF
CDR3 length: 13; D gene: TRBD1; J gene: TRBJ1-2; V gene: TRBV30; clone size: -; CDR3 DNA: TGTGCCTGGAGCGAGGGACAGGGGGATGGCTACACCTTC; CDR3 protein: CAWSEGQGDGYTF
CDR3 length: 16; D gene: -; J gene: TRBJ2-3; V gene: TRBV24-1; clone size: -; CDR3 DNA: TGTGCCACCAGTGACCTCTACAGTACTGGCACAGATACGCAGTATTTT; CDR3 protein: CATSDLYSTGTDTQYF
CDR3 length: 16; D gene: -; J gene: TRBJ1-1; V gene: TRBV19; clone size: many; CDR3 DNA: TGTGCCAGTAGTATAGCCCTGACAGCGATGAGCACTGAAGCTTTCTTT; CDR3 protein: CASSIALTAMSTEAFF
CDR3 length: 12; D gene: -; J gene: TRBJ1-2; V gene: TRBV7-8; clone size: -; CDR3 DNA: TGTGCCAGCAGCTTAGGCCGGGAAGGCTACACCTTC; CDR3 protein: CASSLGREGYTF
CDR3 length: 14; D gene: -; J gene: TRBJ1-4; V gene: TRBV7-7; clone size: -; CDR3 DNA: TGTGCTAGCAGCCCCGACCGTTACAGTGAAAAACTGTTTTTT; CDR3 protein: CASSPDRYSEKLFF
CDR3 length: 15; D gene: -; J gene: TRBJ1-1; V gene: TRBV5-1; clone size: once; CDR3 DNA: TGCGCCAGCAGCTTGGTAATGGAGGGGAACACTGAAGCTTTCTTT; CDR3 protein: CASSLVMEGNTEAFF
CDR3 length: 15; D gene: -; J gene: TRBJ2-7; V gene: TRBV11-2; clone size: -; CDR3 DNA: TGTGCCAGCAGCTTAGATCAGGTTTTGGTTTACGAGCAGTACTTC; CDR3 protein: CASSLDQVLVYEQYF
CDR3 length: 16; D gene: TRBD2; J gene: TRBJ2-3; V gene: TRBV18; clone size: -; CDR3 DNA: TGTGCCAGCTCCCTCCTAGCGGGGGTTGCCACAGATACGCAGTATTTT; CDR3 protein: CASSLLAGVATDTQYF
CDR3 length: 18; D gene: -; J gene: TRBJ1-2; V gene: TRBV28; clone size: -; CDR3 DNA: TGTGCCAGCAGTTTATCCCCCAGCCTCGGGGGGAGGGTTTATGGCTACACCTTC; CDR3 protein: CASSLSPSLGGRVYGYTF
CDR3 length: 16; D gene: TRBD1; J gene: TRBJ1-2; V gene: TRBV6-1; clone size: -; CDR3 DNA: TGTGCCAGCAGTGAGGGCCCCTCTGGACAGGTCTATGGCTACACCTTC; CDR3 protein: CASSEGPSGQVYGYTF
CDR3 length: 15; D gene: -; J gene: TRBJ1-6; V gene: TRBV4-1; clone size: -; CDR3 DNA: TGCGCCAGCAGCCAAGATCGCAGTTATAATTCACCCCTCCACTTT; CDR3 protein: CASSQDRSYNSPLHF
CDR3 length: 13; D gene: -; J gene: TRBJ1-5; V gene: TRBV7-9; clone size: -; CDR3 DNA: TGTGCCAGCAGCTTAGTCGGCAATCAGCCCCAGCATTTT; CDR3 protein: CASSLVGNQPQHF
CDR3 length: 13; D gene: -; J gene: TRBJ1-1; V gene: TRBV10-3; clone size: -; CDR3 DNA: TGTGCCAGAAGGACAGCTTTGAACACTGAAGCTTTCTTT; CDR3 protein: CARRTALNTEAFF
CDR3 length: 12; D gene: -; J gene: TRBJ2-7; V gene: TRBV10-3; clone size: -; CDR3 DNA: TGTGCCATCAGTGGGACAGATCCCGAGCAGTACTTC; CDR3 protein: CAISGTDPEQYF
CDR3 length: 14; D gene: TRBD1; J gene: TRBJ1-5; V gene: TRBV25-1; clone size: -; CDR3 DNA: TGTGCCAGCAGACAGACAGGGAGAAATCAGCCCCAGCATTTT; CDR3 protein: CASRQTGRNQPQHF
CDR3 length: 15; D gene: -; J gene: TRBJ2-1; V gene: TRBV19; clone size: -; CDR3 DNA: TGTGCCAGTAGTATAGCCGCACAGGGGGGGGATGAGCAGTTCTTC; CDR3 protein: CASSIAAQGGDEQFF
CDR3 length: 15; D gene: -; J gene: TRBJ1-3; V gene: TRBV3-1/TRBV3-2; clone size: -; CDR3 DNA: TGTGCCAGCAGCCTCAATACAGGGTCCGGAAACACCATATATTTT; CDR3 protein: CASSLNTGSGNTIYF
CDR3 length: 12; D gene: -; J gene: TRBJ2-1; V gene: TRBV9; clone size: -; CDR3 DNA: TGTGCCAGCAGCTCCCAGGGGAATGAGCAGTTCTTC; CDR3 protein: CASSSQGNEQFF
CDR3 length: 17; D gene: TRBD1; J gene: TRBJ1-5; V gene: TRBV7-8; clone size: -; CDR3 DNA: TGTGCCACCCACCCCGGGACAGACTTTAATAGCAATCAGCCCCAGCATTTT; CDR3 protein: CATHPGTDFNSNQPQHF
CDR3 length: 12; D gene: -; J gene: TRBJ2-3; V gene: TRBV29-1; clone size: -; CDR3 DNA: TGCAGCGCACCCTCGGGCACAGATACGCAGTATTTT; CDR3 protein: CSAPSGTDTQYF
CDR3 length: 13; D gene: TRBD1; J gene: TRBJ2-7; V gene: TRBV29-1; clone size: -; CDR3 DNA: TGCAGCGGTGCGGGGACAGGGTATGGCAAGCAGTACTTC; CDR3 protein: CSGAGTGYGKQYF
CDR3 length: 14; D gene: -; J gene: TRBJ1-1; V gene: TRBV15; clone size: -; CDR3 DNA: TGTGCCACCAGCAGAGGCGGACAGCGGGGAGAAGCTTTCTTT; CDR3 protein: CATSRGGQRGEAFF
CDR3 length: 14; D gene: -; J gene: TRBJ1-2; V gene: TRBV4-2; clone size: -; CDR3 DNA: TGTGCCAGCAGCCAGGACTTAGGCCCTTATGGCTACACCTTC; CDR3 protein: CASSQDLGPYGYTF
CDR3 length: 15; D gene: TRBD1; J gene: TRBJ2-1; V gene: TRBV10-3; clone size: -; CDR3 DNA: TGTGCCATCAGTCAGGGACAGAATTCCAACAATGAGCAGTTCTTC; CDR3 protein: CAISQGQNSNNEQFF
CDR3 length: 15; D gene: -; J gene: TRBJ1-2; V gene: TRBV6-5; clone size: -; CDR3 DNA: TGTGCCAGCGCCCCCGGGGGTGGACATTTCTATGGCTACACCTTC; CDR3 protein: CASAPGGGHFYGYTF
CDR3 length: 13; D gene: -; J gene: TRBJ1-2; V gene: TRBV5-5; clone size: -; CDR3 DNA: TGTGCCAGCAGTAGGGGGACGAACTATGGCTACACCTTC; CDR3 protein: CASSRGTNYGYTF
CDR3 length: 14; D gene: TRBD1; J gene: TRBJ1-6; V gene: TRBV24-1; clone size: -; CDR3 DNA: TGTGCCACCCCTATTACAGGGGCTAATTCACCCCTCCACTTT; CDR3 protein: CATPITGANSPLHF